These 16 T cell receptor beta chains originate from one sample sequenced in a study of identifying expanded T cells in peripheral blood. TCRdb keeps only in-frame clones here, not all; method: immunoSEQ multiplex PCR. This table holds approximately 85,000 clones, about 88% found once. The sample consisted of blood. Receptor source: a person aged 18 to 75 in good health.

This chain joins TRBV4-3 and TRBJ1-5, with D perhaps matching TRBD1 (5 bases). The CDR3 has 14 residues. V dropped 4 bases and J dropped 4 bases, with 11 bases sitting between them. The germline V gene has CDR1 LGHNA and CDR2 YSLEER. The CDR3 here is CASSLDTSNQPQHF. DNA for the CDR3: TGCGCCAGCAGCCTGGACACGTCTAATCAGCCCCAGCATTTT.

The chain recombines TRBV4-3 with TRBJ2-7; D remains unclear. This CDR3 has 16 residues. The germline CDR1 and CDR2 sequences are LGHNA and YSLEER. V lost 3 bases, J lost 2 bases, and 17 bases lay in between. The CDR3 DNA follows: TGCGCCAGCAGCCACTTGTCCTCCAAAGGTACCTACGAGCAGTACTTC. Translating gives CASSHLSSKGTYEQYF.

The V call is TRBV28, the J call TRBJ1-6, with D tentatively TRBD1 (5 bases). V was clipped by 8 bases and J by 7 bases, with 9 bases between them. Germline V CDR1 and CDR2: MDHEN, SYDVKM. The CDR3 sequence is 12 residues long. In DNA form, the CDR3 reads TGTGCCAGCGACAGCACCAATTCACCCCTCCACTTT. It yields the protein CASDSTNSPLHF.

The chain has TRBV7-9 and TRBJ2-2; no reliable D call. Germline V CDR1 and CDR2: SEHNR, FQNEAQ (reference sequence). V lost 2 bases to trimming and J lost 6 bases, with 10 bases between them. There are 14 residues in the CDR3. The CDR3 coding sequence is TGTGCCAGCAGCTTACCGGGCGGTGCCGGGGAGCTGTTTTTT. This sequence encodes CASSLPGGAGELFF.

The rearrangement joins TRBV5-5 to TRBJ2-7; D remains unclear. CDR3 length: 16 amino acids. The germline V and J ends were trimmed by 1 base and 4 bases, with 18 bases remaining between them. The germline CDR1 and CDR2 sequences are SGHKS and YYEKEE (reference sequence). The CDR3 DNA is TGTGCCAGCAGCTTGATAGGTCAGTGGCACACTTACGAGCAGTACTTC. This codes for CASSLIGQWHTYEQYF.

This clone was recorded once. The chain carries TRBV28 and TRBJ2-7; the match to TRBD2 covers 10 bases. J was trimmed by 4 bases and V by 7 bases; bases with no gene match: 7. Looked up from germline, CDR1 is MDHEN and CDR2 is SYDVKM. CDR3 length: 14 amino acids. The CDR3: CASTSSGGRYEQYF. The CDR3, as DNA: TGTGCCAGCACATCTAGCGGGGGACGGTACGAGCAGTACTTC.

This rearrangement joins TRBV5-6 to TRBJ1-6; no clear D. V lost 5 bases and J lost 4, with 13 bases in between. The CDR3 has 15 residues. Germline CDR1 SGHDT, CDR2 YYEEEE. The CDR3 DNA is TGTGCCAGCAGTCCCAATGGCGGGTATAATTCACCCCTCCACTTT. Its protein is CASSPNGGYNSPLHF.

This chain links TRBV29-1 with TRBJ2-3, with TRBD1 matching 9 bases. V was pared by 5 bases and J by 4 bases, with 7 bases of the junction left unmatched. This CDR3 is built from 14 residues. The germline V gene encodes CDR1 SQVTM and CDR2 ANQGSEA. CDR3 amino acids: CSVSGQGGADTQYF. The CDR3 bases are TGCAGCGTTTCGGGACAGGGCGGGGCAGATACGCAGTATTTT.

The chain recombines TRBV21-1 with TRBJ1-4; the D segment call TRBD1 is taken from the table without a DNA check. TRBV21-1 is a known pseudogene. The CDR3 length is 17 residues. DNA of the CDR3: TGTGCCAGCAAGGGGCAGGGGCCCCCCACAACTAATGAAAAACTGTTTTTT. This sequence encodes CASKGQGPPTTNEKLFF.

The chain uses TRBV28 and TRBJ2-6, with 10 bases fitting TRBD1. Germline-derived CDR1 and CDR2 are MDHEN and SYDVKM. The V gene end was trimmed by 5 bases and the J gene end by 2 bases; junction bases not matched to a gene: 6. This CDR3 comprises 17 residues. CDR3: CASSAGQGLAGANVLTF. CDR3 sequence (DNA): TGTGCCAGCAGTGCGGGACAGGGGTTGGCTGGGGCCAACGTCCTGACTTTC. Full variable domain (remainder filled in from reference TRBV28 and TRBJ2-6): DVKVTQSSRYLVKRTGEKVFLECVQDMDHENMFWYRQDPGLGLRLIYFSYDVKMKEKGDIPEGYSVSREKKERFSLILESASTNQTSMYLCASSAGQGLAGANVLTFGAGSRLTVL.

The chain has TRBV19 and TRBJ1-5; no firm D call. CDR1 is LNHDA and CDR2 is SQIVND in the germline V gene (reference sequence). V lost 3 bases, J lost 4 bases, and 16 bases lay in between. The CDR3 is made up of 16 amino acids. The DNA for the CDR3 is TGTGCCAGTAGTATCTTTGTTGGAGTAGGGAATCAGCCCCAGCATTTT. This sequence encodes CASSIFVGVGNQPQHF.

This clone came up once. This chain connects TRBV5-4 to TRBJ2-7; 12 positions agree with TRBD2. The V and J ends lost 5 bases and 3 bases, in that order; junction bases with no gene match: 9. This CDR3 has 16 amino acids. Germline CDR1 is SGHNT and CDR2 is YYREEE (reference sequence). The CDR3, as DNA: TGTGCCAGCAGGGATGGACTAGCGGGGACCAGCTACGAGCAGTACTTC. This translates into CASRDGLAGTSYEQYF.

V gene TRBV7-9 combines with J gene TRBJ2-7; D is perhaps TRBD1 (6 bases). CDR1 is SEHNR and CDR2 is FQNEAQ in the germline V gene (reference sequence). With 5 bases removed from V and 2 bases from J, the gap between germline ends came to 22 bases. The CDR3 length is 17 residues. The CDR3 DNA follows: TGTGCCAGCAGCAAAAGAGGCGGCAGGGGAAGAACCTACGAGCAGTACTTC. As protein: CASSKRGGRGRTYEQYF.

The chain couples TRBV20-1 to TRBJ2-7; weak D call: TRBD2 (6 bases). The ends were cut back, 7 bases at V and 6 bases at J, with 13 bases in the middle. CDR1 and CDR2 from the germline V gene are DFQATT and SNEGSKA (reference sequence). The CDR3 is 11 residues long. The DNA for the CDR3 is TGCAGTGTCCCACGGGGGAGCGAGCAGTACTTC. It specifies CSVPRGSEQYF.

This sequence joins TRBV30 and TRBJ1-2; 9 positions match TRBD1. The CDR3 totals 12 residues. V gave up 8 bases and J gave up 6 bases; unmatched junction bases: 7. Germline CDR1 and CDR2: GTSNPN and SVGIG (reference sequence). CDR3 DNA sequence: TGTGCCCGGGGGGGACAGGGAAATGGCTACACCTTC. It is translated as CARGGQGNGYTF.

The CDR3 is CASSYRTVNTGELFF. In DNA form, the CDR3 reads TGCGCCAGCAGCTACCGGACAGTGAACACCGGGGAGCTGTTTTTT. The chain links TRBV5-1 to TRBJ2-2; D is perhaps TRBD1 (6 bases). The germline V gene has CDR1 SGHRS and CDR2 YFSETQ. The V and J ends lost 3 bases and 1 base respectively, with 10 bases between them. The CDR3 spans 15 residues.